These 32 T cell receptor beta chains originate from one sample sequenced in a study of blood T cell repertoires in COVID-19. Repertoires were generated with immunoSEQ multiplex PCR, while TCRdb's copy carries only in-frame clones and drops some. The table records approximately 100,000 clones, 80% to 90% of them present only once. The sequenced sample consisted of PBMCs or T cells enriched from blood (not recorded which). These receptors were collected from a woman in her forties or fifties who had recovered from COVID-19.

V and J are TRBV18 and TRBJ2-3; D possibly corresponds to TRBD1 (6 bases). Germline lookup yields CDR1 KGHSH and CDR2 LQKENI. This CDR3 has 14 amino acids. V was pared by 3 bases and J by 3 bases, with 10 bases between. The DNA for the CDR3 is TGTGCCAGCTCACCCGGACAGAATACAGATACGCAGTATTTT. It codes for CASSPGQNTDTQYF.

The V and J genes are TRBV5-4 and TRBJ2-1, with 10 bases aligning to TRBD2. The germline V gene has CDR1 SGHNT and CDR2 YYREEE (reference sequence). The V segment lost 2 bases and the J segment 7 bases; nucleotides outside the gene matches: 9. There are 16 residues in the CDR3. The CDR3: CASSFPGLASENEQFF. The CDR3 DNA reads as TGTGCCAGCAGCTTTCCGGGACTAGCGTCGGAGAATGAGCAGTTCTTC.

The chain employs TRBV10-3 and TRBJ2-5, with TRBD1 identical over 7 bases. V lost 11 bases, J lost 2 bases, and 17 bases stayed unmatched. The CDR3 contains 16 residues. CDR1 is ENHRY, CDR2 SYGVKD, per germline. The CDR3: CASAHGTATLQETQYF. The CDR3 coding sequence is TGTGCCTCCGCGCATGGGACAGCCACTTTACAAGAGACCCAGTACTTC.

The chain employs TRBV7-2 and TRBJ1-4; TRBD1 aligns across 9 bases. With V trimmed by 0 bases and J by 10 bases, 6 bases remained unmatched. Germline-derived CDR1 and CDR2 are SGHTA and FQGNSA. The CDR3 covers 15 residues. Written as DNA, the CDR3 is TGTGCCAGCAGCTTAGCGGGACAGGGAGTGGGAAAACTGTTTTTT. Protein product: CASSLAGQGVGKLFF.

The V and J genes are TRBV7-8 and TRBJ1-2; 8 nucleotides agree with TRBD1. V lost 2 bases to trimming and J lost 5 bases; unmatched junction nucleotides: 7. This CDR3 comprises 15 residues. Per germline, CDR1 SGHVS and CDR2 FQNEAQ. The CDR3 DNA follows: TGTGCCAGCAGCTTAAGGACAGGGAGGGGGTATGGCTACACCTTC. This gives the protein CASSLRTGRGYGYTF.

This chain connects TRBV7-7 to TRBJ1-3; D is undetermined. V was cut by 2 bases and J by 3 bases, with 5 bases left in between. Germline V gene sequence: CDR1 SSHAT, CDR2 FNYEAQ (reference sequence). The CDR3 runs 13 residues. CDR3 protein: CASSLSLGNTIYF. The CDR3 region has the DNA TGTGCCAGCAGCTTATCCCTTGGAAACACCATATATTTT.

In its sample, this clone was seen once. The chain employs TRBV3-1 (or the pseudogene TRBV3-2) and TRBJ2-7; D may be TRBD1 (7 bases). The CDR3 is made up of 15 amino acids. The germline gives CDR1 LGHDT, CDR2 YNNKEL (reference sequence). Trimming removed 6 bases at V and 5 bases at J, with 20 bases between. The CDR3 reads CASRPHGGGGDEQYF. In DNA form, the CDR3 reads TGTGCCAGCAGACCTCACGGAGGGGGCGGAGACGAGCAGTACTTC.

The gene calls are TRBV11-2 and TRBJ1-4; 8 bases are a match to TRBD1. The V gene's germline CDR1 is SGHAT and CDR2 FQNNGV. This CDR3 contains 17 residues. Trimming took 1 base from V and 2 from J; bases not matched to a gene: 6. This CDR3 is CASSLAGRGRTNEKLFF. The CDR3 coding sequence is TGTGCCAGCAGCTTAGCTGGCAGGGGGCGGACTAATGAAAAACTGTTTTTT.

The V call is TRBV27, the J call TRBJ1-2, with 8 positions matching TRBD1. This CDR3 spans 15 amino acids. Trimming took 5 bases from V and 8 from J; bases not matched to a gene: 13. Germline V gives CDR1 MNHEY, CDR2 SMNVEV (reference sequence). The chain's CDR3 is CASSPTGASGGGYTF. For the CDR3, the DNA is TGTGCCAGCAGTCCGACAGGGGCCTCAGGGGGAGGCTACACCTTC.

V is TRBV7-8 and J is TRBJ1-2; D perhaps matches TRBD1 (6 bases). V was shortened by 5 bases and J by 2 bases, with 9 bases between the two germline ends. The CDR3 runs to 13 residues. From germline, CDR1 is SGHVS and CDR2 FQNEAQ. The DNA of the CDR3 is TGTGCCAGCAGCGGCGACAGGAACTATGGCTACACCTTC. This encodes CASSGDRNYGYTF.

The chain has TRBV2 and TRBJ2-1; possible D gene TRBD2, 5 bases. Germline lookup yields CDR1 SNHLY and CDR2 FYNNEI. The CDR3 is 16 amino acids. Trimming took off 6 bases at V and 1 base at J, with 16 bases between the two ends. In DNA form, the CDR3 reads TGTGCCAGCAGGGCAAATAGCGCTCAATCCTACAATGAGCAGTTCTTC. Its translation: CASRANSAQSYNEQFF.

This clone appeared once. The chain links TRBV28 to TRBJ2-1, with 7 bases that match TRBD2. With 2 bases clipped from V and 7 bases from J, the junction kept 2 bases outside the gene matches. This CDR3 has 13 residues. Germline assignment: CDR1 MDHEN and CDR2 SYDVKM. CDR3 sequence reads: CASSLGGVNEQFF. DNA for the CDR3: TGTGCCAGCAGTTTAGGGGGGGTAAATGAGCAGTTCTTC. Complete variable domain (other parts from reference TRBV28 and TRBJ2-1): DVKVTQSSRYLVKRTGEKVFLECVQDMDHENMFWYRQDPGLGLRLIYFSYDVKMKEKGDIPEGYSVSREKKERFSLILESASTNQTSMYLCASSLGGVNEQFFGPGTRLTVL.

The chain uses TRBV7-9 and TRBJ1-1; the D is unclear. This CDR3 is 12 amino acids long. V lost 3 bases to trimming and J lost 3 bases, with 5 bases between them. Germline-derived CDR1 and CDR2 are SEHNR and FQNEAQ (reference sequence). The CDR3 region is CASSFYDTEAFF. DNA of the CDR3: TGTGCCAGCAGCTTTTATGACACTGAAGCTTTCTTT. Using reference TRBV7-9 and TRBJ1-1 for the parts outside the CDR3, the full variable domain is DTGVSQNPRHKITKRGQNVTFRCDPISEHNRLYWYRQTLGQGPEFLTYFQNEAQLEKSRLLSDRFSAERPKGSFSTLEIQRTEQGDSAMYLCASSFYDTEAFFGQGTRLTVV.

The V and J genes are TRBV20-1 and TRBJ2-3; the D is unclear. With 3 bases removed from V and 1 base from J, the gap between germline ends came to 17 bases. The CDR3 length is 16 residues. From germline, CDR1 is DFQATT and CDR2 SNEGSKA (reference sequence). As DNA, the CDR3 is TGCAGTGCTAGTCCGCGGCAGTCTAGAGGCACAGATACGCAGTATTTT. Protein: CSASPRQSRGTDTQYF.

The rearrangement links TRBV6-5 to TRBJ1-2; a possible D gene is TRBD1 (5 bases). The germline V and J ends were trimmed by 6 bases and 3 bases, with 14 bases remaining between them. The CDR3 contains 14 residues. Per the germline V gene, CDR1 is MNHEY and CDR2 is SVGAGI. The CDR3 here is CASRSGGTDYGYTF. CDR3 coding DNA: TGTGCCAGCAGGTCCGGGGGAACGGACTATGGCTACACCTTC.

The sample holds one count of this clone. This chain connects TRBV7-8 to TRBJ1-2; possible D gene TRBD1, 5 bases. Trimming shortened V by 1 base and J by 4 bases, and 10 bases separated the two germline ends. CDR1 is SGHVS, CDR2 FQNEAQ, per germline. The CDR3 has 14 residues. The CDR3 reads CASSLGTNSYGYTF. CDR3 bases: TGTGCCAGCAGCTTAGGGACAAATTCCTATGGCTACACCTTC. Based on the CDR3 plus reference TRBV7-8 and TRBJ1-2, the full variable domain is GAGVSQSPRYKVAKRGQDVALRCDPISGHVSLFWYQQALGQGPEFLTYFQNEAQLDKSGLPSDRFFAERPEGSVSTLKIQRTQQEDSAVYLCASSLGTNSYGYTFGSGTRLTVV.

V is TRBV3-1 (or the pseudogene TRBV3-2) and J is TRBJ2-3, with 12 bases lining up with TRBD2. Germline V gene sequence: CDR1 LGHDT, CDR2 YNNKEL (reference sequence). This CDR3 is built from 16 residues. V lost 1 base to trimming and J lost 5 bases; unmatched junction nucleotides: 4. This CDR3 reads CASSQVLAGGVDTQYF. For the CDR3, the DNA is TGTGCCAGCAGCCAAGTACTAGCGGGGGGAGTAGATACGCAGTATTTT.

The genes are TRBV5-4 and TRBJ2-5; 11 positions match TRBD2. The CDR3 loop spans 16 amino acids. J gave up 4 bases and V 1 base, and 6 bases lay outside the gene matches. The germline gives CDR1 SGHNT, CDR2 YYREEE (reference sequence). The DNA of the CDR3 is TGTGCCAGCAGCTTGAGCTTAGCGGGGGGGCGAGAGACCCAGTACTTC. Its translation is CASSLSLAGGRETQYF.

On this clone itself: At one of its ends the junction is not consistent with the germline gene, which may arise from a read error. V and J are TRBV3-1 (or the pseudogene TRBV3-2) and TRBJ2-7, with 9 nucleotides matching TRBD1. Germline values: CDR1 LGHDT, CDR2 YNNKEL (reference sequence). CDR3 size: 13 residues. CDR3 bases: TGTGCCAGCAGCCAAGCTGAGGGACAGGGCCAGGAATTC. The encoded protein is CASSQAEGQGQEF.

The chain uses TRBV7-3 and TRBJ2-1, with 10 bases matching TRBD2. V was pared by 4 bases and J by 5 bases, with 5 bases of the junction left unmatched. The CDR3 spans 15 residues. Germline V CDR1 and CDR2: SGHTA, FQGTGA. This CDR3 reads CASSSKREGDNEQFF. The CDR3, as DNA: TGTGCCAGCAGCTCCAAGCGGGAGGGAGACAATGAGCAGTTCTTC.

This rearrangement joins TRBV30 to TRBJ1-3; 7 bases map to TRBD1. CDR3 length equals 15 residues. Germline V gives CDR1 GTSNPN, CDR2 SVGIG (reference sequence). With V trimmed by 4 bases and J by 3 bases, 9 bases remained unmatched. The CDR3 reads CAWIPTRGLGNTIYF. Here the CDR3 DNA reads TGTGCCTGGATCCCTACAAGGGGGCTTGGAAACACCATATATTTT.

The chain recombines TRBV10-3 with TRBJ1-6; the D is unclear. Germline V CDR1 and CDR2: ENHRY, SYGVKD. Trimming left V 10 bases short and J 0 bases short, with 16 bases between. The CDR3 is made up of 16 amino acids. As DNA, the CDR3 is TGTGCCACCACCCCGGGGTCCAGCTCCTATAATTCACCCCTCCACTTT. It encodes CATTPGSSSYNSPLHF.

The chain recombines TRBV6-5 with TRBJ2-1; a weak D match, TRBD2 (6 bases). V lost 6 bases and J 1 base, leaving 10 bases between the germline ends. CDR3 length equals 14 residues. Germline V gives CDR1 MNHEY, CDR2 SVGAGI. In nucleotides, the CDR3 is TGTGCCAGCAGACTGACTAGGTCCTACAATGAGCAGTTCTTC. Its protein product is CASRLTRSYNEQFF.

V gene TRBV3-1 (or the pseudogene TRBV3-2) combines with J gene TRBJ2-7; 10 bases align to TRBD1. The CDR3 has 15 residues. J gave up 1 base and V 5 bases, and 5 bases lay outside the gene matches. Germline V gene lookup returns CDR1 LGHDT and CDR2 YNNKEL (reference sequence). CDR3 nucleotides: TGTGCCAGCAGCGCAGGACAGGGGGTGTCCTACGAGCAGTACTTC. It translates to CASSAGQGVSYEQYF.

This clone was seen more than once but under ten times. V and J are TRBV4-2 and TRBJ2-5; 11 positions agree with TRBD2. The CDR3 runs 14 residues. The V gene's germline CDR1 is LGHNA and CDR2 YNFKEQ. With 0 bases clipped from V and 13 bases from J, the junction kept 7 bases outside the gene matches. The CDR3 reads CASSQDASGGPWYF. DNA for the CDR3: TGTGCCAGCAGCCAAGACGCTAGCGGGGGGCCATGGTACTTC.

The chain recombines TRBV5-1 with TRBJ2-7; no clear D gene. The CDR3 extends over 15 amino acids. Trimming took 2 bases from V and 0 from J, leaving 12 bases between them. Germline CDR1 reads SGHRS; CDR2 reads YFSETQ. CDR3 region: CASSFFPVSSYEQYF. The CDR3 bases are TGCGCCAGCAGCTTCTTCCCCGTCTCCTCCTACGAGCAGTACTTC.

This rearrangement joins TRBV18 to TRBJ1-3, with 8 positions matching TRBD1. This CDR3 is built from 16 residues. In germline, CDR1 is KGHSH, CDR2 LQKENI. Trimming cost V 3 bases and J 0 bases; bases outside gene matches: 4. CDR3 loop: CASSPQGASSGNTIYF. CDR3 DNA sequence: TGTGCCAGCTCACCGCAGGGGGCGAGCTCTGGAAACACCATATATTTT.

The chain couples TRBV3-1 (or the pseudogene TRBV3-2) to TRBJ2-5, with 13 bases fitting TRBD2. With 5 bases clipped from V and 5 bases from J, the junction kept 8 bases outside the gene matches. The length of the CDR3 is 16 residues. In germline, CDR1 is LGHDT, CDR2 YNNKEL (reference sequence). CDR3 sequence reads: CASSTRTSGSRETQYF. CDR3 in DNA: TGTGCCAGCAGCACCCGGACTAGCGGGAGCCGGGAGACCCAGTACTTC.

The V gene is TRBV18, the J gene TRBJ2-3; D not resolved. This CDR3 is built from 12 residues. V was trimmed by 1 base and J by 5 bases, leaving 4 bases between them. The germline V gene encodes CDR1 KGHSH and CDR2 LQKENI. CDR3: CASSPRQDTQYF. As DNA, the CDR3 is TGTGCCAGCTCACCACGTCAAGATACGCAGTATTTT.

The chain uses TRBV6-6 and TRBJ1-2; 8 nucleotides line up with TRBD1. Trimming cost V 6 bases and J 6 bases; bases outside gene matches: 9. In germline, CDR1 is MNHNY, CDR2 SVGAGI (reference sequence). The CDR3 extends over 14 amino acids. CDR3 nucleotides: TGTGCCAGCAGACAGACAGGGGAACGGGATGGCTACACCTTC. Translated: CASRQTGERDGYTF.

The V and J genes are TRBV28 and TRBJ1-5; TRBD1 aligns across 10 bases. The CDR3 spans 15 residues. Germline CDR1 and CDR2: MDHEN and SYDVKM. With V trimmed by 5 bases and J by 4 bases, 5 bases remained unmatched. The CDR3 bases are TGTGCCAGCAGTCCTGGGGACAGGGGAAATCAGCCCCAGCATTTT. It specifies CASSPGDRGNQPQHF.

In DNA form, the CDR3 reads TGTGCCAGCAGCTTGGCAGGGGATCGGAATGAGCAGTTCTTC. Translation gives CASSLAGDRNEQFF. J is TRBJ2-1 and V is TRBV5-4, with a tentative D call TRBD1 (6 bases). Germline loops: CDR1 SGHNT, CDR2 YYREEE (reference sequence). Deletions cut 0 bases from V and 7 bases from J, with 11 bases between. The CDR3 contains 14 residues.